Detailed here is one T cell receptor beta chain. The antigen is not known. The source of the sample is a study of T cell repertoires in cytomegalovirus infection. Study-level information: CMV infection together with matching HLA type was indicated by public TCR beta signatures.

TCRdb independently ran MiXCR on the reads; one entry per CDR3 protein. The sample lists around 260,000 distinct CDR3 sequences; 25% were seen once. Whole-study results and caveats: Summed frequency of shared TCR beta families picked out CMV carriers who also had the relevant HLA. It was HLA-C-restricted CMV-specific TCR beta clonotypes that dominated the response ex vivo.

The CDR3 extends over 15 amino acids. From germline, CDR1 is SGHTA and CDR2 FQGTGA. V lost 5 bases and J 2 bases, leaving 13 bases between the germline ends. Input material: PBMCs. The rearrangement links TRBV7-3 to TRBJ2-1, with D perhaps matching TRBD1 (6 bases). The receptor was derived from a human donor in good health (CMV status not recorded). Some clones in this sample may be carry-over from other donors' samples. CDR3 region: CASSPQGSAYNEQFF. In DNA, the CDR3 is TGTGCCAGCAGCCCCCAGGGGAGCGCCTACAATGAGCAGTTCTTC.